This T cell receptor (beta chain) was sequenced during a study of T cell responses to AZD1222 COVID-19 vaccine. Study-level points and caveats: There were mostly white British donors and more females than males, and clonal diversity was possibly underestimated. As reported, nearly half of all spike-specific TCRs target variant regions that are unmutated. Just a handful of people given AZD1222 tested seropositive at baseline.

With regard to this clone: Its antigen remains unknown.

With V trimmed by 7 bases and J by 0 bases, 5 bases remained unmatched. The CDR3 consists of 15 residues. From germline, CDR1 is WSHSY and CDR2 SAAADI. TCRdb's table, derived via immunoSEQ multiplex PCR, lists solely in-frame clones and lacks some. The data hold some 150,000 clones, with approximately 86% observed a single time. Pooled samples include second doses given at about 4 or 12 weeks. The source was peripheral blood, collected 28 days after the second AZD1222 dose. This sequence originates from an adult who received the AZD1222 COVID-19 vaccine. The chain carries TRBV10-2 and TRBJ2-2; 7 nucleotides agree with TRBD1. The CDR3 reads CASTRDSANTGELFF. CDR3 bases: TGCGCCAGCACCCGGGACAGCGCGAACACCGGGGAGCTGTTTTTT.